This T cell receptor beta chain appears in the sequencing data of a study of glioma-infiltrating T cells after dendritic cell vaccination. At the level of the study: The vaccine used monocyte-derived dendritic cells pulsed overnight with autologous tumor lysate.

Only patients with spare fresh-frozen tumor and over two years of follow-up were included. This clone has just one count. The CDR3 consists of 16 residues. The J segment lost 0 bases and the V segment lost 0 bases, leaving 2 bases of the junction unmatched. Germline CDR1 MNHEY, CDR2 SMNVEV (reference sequence). Data came from immunoSEQ multiplex PCR; TCRdb stores just in-frame clones and leaves some out. The sample comprises roughly 96,000 clones, 75% to 85% of which are singletons, and less than 7% rests with the top ten. This TCR was recovered from a human donor with glioblastoma. V usage is TRBV27 and J usage is TRBJ1-1; 9 bases are shared with TRBD1. The sequences come from blood, collected before dendritic cell vaccination. The CDR3 nucleotides are TGTGCCAGCAGTTTATCGACAGGGGGTTTGAACACTGAAGCTTTCTTT. Translating gives CASSLSTGGLNTEAFF.